Listed below are T cell receptor beta chains from one sample, sequenced in a study of post-analysis software for immune sequencing data. TCRdb reprocessed the PCR reads via MiXCR and lists one record per CDR3 protein. Of about 500,000 distinct CDR3 sequences in the sample, approximately 45% are singletons; the top ten hold around 10%. Specimen: blood. Receptors were obtained from a girl aged 10 to 17 with multiple sclerosis. CDR3s include the opening cysteine and the closing phenylalanine or tryptophan. Each record gives: V gene, clone size, D gene, J gene, CDR3 DNA, CDR3 protein. A D gene is named only where the DNA matches it firmly. Clone size is not always given. Where it is, it says once, few, many or a class for expanded clones.

>TRBV20-1|few|TRBD2|TRBJ2-7
TGCAGTGCTAGAATACTAGCGGACGAGCAGTACTTC
CSARILADEQYF
>TRBV15|-|TRBD2|TRBJ2-7
TGTGCCACCAGCAGGCTAGCGGGAGTATACAATGAGCAGTACTTC
CATSRLAGVYNEQYF
>TRBV5-1|-|-|TRBJ2-2
TGCGCCAGCAGCTTGGGAGGGCAGATCTCGAACACCGGGGAGCTGTTTTTT
CASSLGGQISNTGELFF
>TRBV5-6|-|-|TRBJ2-1
TGTGCCAGCAGCGGAACAGAGTTCTCCTACAATGAGCAGTTCTTC
CASSGTEFSYNEQFF
>TRBV3-1|-|TRBD2|TRBJ2-1
TGTGCCAGCCTAGCGGGGACTAATGAGCAGTTCTTC
CASLAGTNEQFF
>TRBV5-1|-|-|TRBJ2-3
TGCGCCAGCAGCGTTTTCCTGGGGGCAGATACGCAGTATTTT
CASSVFLGADTQYF
>TRBV3-1|few|-|TRBJ2-5
TGTGCCATCAGCCACAACCAAGAGACCCAGTACTTC
CAISHNQETQYF
>TRBV27|few|TRBD1|TRBJ2-4
TGTGCCAGCAGCTCCAGGGGGAATGATGGCAAAAACATTCAGTACTTC
CASSSRGNDGKNIQYF
>TRBV20-1|-|TRBD2|TRBJ2-7
TGCAGTGGCGCGGGACTAGATCGCCACGAGCAGTACTTC
CSGAGLDRHEQYF
>TRBV20-1|few|-|TRBJ2-1
TGCAGTGCTAGAGCCCCGGAAGCAGACTCCTACAATGAGCAGTTCTTC
CSARAPEADSYNEQFF
>TRBV20-1|-|-|TRBJ2-1
TGCAGTGCTAGAGGTCGCGGCAGGGTCGTCGAGACCCAGTTCTTC
CSARGRGRVVETQFF
>TRBV20-1|-|TRBD1|TRBJ2-1
TGCAGTGGGGATGGGGACAGGGAAGGTCAAGAGACCCAGTTCTTC
CSGDGDREGQETQFF
>TRBV28|once|-|TRBJ1-1
TGTGCCAGCAGTTTAGCGCACACCTACATGAACACTGAAGCTTTCTTT
CASSLAHTYMNTEAFF
>TRBV27|-|-|TRBJ1-6
TGTGCCAGCAGTTTAGGTAGTCTCGATTCACCCCTCCACTTT
CASSLGSLDSPLHF
>TRBV7-2|-|TRBD2|TRBJ2-7
TGTGCCAGCAGCTTTGGGACTAGCGGGGCCTGGGGCTCCTACGAGCAGTACTTC
CASSFGTSGAWGSYEQYF
>TRBV20-1|few|TRBD1|TRBJ1-5
TGCAGTGCTAGCTTTGACAGGGGGAACAATCAGCCCCAGCATTTT
CSASFDRGNNQPQHF
>TRBV20-1|few|TRBD1|TRBJ1-4
TGCAGTGCTAGAGAAGACAGGGCTAATGAAAAACTGTTTTTT
CSAREDRANEKLFF
>TRBV20-1|-|-|TRBJ1-6
TGCAGTGCTAGTAGTCGGGGATATTATAATTCACCCCTCCACTTT
CSASSRGYYNSPLHF
>TRBV7-9|few|TRBD2|TRBJ2-5
TGTGCCAGCAGCCCCAGGGTAGCGGGAGTCCAAGAGACCCAGTACTTC
CASSPRVAGVQETQYF
>TRBV7-2|few|-|TRBJ2-5
TGTGCCAGCAGCTTAGGCGCACTAGCCTACGAGACCCAGTACTTC
CASSLGALAYETQYF
>TRBV4-2|-|TRBD1|TRBJ2-1
TGTGCCAGCAGCCAAGAGGCAACAGTAGGGACAGGGGGGTTAAATGAGCAGTTCTTC
CASSQEATVGTGGLNEQFF
>TRBV6-2/TRBV6-3|few|-|TRBJ2-7
TGTGCCAGCAGACCGGGGGGCCCTCTCGACTACGAGCAGTACTTC
CASRPGGPLDYEQYF